In this sample, the clone carrying this T cell receptor (beta chain) turned up many times. The junction differs from germline at one of its ends, possibly a read error. Data came from immunoSEQ multiplex PCR; TCRdb stores just in-frame clones and leaves some out. The data contain tens of thousands of clones, approximately 85% of them singletons. The data stem from a study of blood T cell repertoires in COVID-19. Sequencing input: peripheral blood. This receptor was taken from a human donor in a cohort sampled during active COVID-19.

This CDR3 reads CASSLGTYEQYF. The CDR3, as DNA: TGTGCCAGCAGTTTAGGGACTTACGAGCAGTACTTC. The chain uses TRBV11-3 and TRBJ2-7; possibly TRBD2 for D (6 bases). The CDR3 sequence is 12 residues long. Germline CDR1 reads SGHNT; CDR2 reads YENEEA.